These T cell receptor beta chains were read from a single sample in a study of cytomegalovirus exposure and HLA in healthy donors. Clones were sequenced by immunoSEQ multiplex PCR, and TCRdb holds only the in-frame ones, with some missing. The sample has fewer than 130,000 clones; approximately 86% are singletons. The sample taken for sequencing was PBMCs. Receptors originate from a man aged 35 to 55 in good health and CMV-seronegative. Both conserved end residues are part of each CDR3. The order of the fields is J gene, V gene, clone size, D gene, CDR3 DNA, CDR3 protein. The D gene is left open where the match is weak. The size field is filled for only some rows; it gives once, few, many or a size class.

TRBJ2-1 TRBV2 once TRBD2 TGTGCCAACCAGACTAGCGGGGGGTACAATGAGCAGTTCTTC CANQTSGGYNEQFF
TRBJ1-5 TRBV28 NA NA TGTGCCAGCAGTTCCCTCTCATGGAGTCTAAAGTTTGGCAATCAGCCCCAGCATTTT CASSSLSWSLKFGNQPQHF
TRBJ2-7 TRBV7-2 once TRBD2 TGTGCCAGCAGCTTGGCGGGGGCTAGCGGGGGGGCCGTGAAGCAGTACTTC CASSLAGASGGAVKQYF
TRBJ2-7 TRBV27 NA NA TGTGCCAGCAGTTCTACAGGAAACGAGCAGTACTTC CASSSTGNEQYF
TRBJ2-2 TRBV2 NA NA NA CASILGEATGELFF
TRBJ1-5 TRBV6-5 NA NA TGTGCCAGCACGCGGGGATCGAATCAGCCCCAGCATTTT CASTRGSNQPQHF
TRBJ2-3 TRBV7-8 once NA TGTGCCAGCAGGCTGACTAGGAGGGACACAGATACGCAGTATTTT CASRLTRRDTDTQYF
TRBJ1-5 TRBV6-1 NA NA TGTGCCAGCACCGATGGGGGGGCTTGGCAGCCCCAGCATTTT CASTDGGAWQPQHF
TRBJ2-3 TRBV4-1 NA NA TGCGCCAGCAGCCAAGCTAACAGATACACAGATACGCAGTATTTT CASSQANRYTDTQYF
TRBJ2-4 TRBV30 NA NA TGTGCCTGGAGAGTCTCAGGGGTAAACATTCAGTACTTC CAWRVSGVNIQYF
TRBJ1-6 TRBV2 NA NA TGTGCCAGCATAAGCTCTACAGGGTGGGACTCACCCCTCCACTTT CASISSTGWDSPLHF
TRBJ2-4 TRBV6-5 NA NA TGTGCCAGCAGAGGGCAGGGGAACATTCAGTACTTC CASRGQGNIQYF
TRBJ1-4 TRBV2 NA NA TGTGCCAGCAGTCAGGAAAGGATTAATGAAAAACTGTTTTTT CASSQERINEKLFF
TRBJ2-7 TRBV4-3 few NA TGCGCCAGCAGCCAAGACGAGGTCTCCTACGAGCAGTACTTC CASSQDEVSYEQYF
TRBJ2-7 TRBV2 NA NA TGTGCCAGCAGTGAAGCGAGCCGCGAGCAGTACTTC CASSEASREQYF
TRBJ2-7 TRBV30 NA NA TGTGCCTGGGCCGAGGGCGGGTTCGACGAGCAGTACTTC CAWAEGGFDEQYF
TRBJ2-1 TRBV5-4 few NA TGTGCCAGCAGCTTAGCGGGCGGAGAGCAGTTCTTC CASSLAGGEQFF
TRBJ1-3 TRBV4-1 NA NA TGCGCCAGCAGCCAAGAGGGGACACAGGCTGGAAACACCATATATTTT CASSQEGTQAGNTIYF
TRBJ2-1 TRBV27 NA TRBD2 TGTGCCAGCAGTTTATCGGTGACTAGCGGGGGCCTCGGATCCTACAATGAGCAGTTCTTC CASSLSVTSGGLGSYNEQFF
TRBJ2-1 TRBV7-7 NA TRBD2 TGTGCCAGTGCCGCTAGCGGGGGGGCTAACAATGAGCAGTTCTTC CASAASGGANNEQFF
TRBJ1-5 TRBV15 NA NA TGTGCCACCAGCAGAGTCAGAGATGGGACACTCTATAGCAATCAGCCCCAGCATTTT CATSRVRDGTLYSNQPQHF
TRBJ2-3 TRBV6-6 NA TRBD2 TGTGCCAGCAGTAGCGGGGGGGCCCGGGTTACGCAGTATTTT CASSSGGARVTQYF
TRBJ1-2 TRBV6-1 NA TRBD1 TGTGCCAGCAGGCCACAGGGGGCCACTGGCTACACCTTC CASRPQGATGYTF
TRBJ2-7 TRBV6-1 NA TRBD1 TGTGCCAGCGCGACCATGACAGGGGTCTCCTACGAGCAGTACTTC CASATMTGVSYEQYF
TRBJ1-2 TRBV5-6 once TRBD1 TGTGCCAGCAGCCCTCCGACAGGGCTTAACTATGGCTACACCTTC CASSPPTGLNYGYTF
TRBJ2-5 TRBV5-4 NA NA TGTGCCAGCAGCTTGGCGGCGGGGGCCCCCCAAGAGACCCAGTACTTC CASSLAAGAPQETQYF
TRBJ1-5 TRBV5-8 NA NA TGTGCCAGCAGCTCCGAGATGAGGAACAATCAGCCCCAGCATTTT CASSSEMRNNQPQHF
TRBJ1-1 TRBV18 NA NA TGTGCCAGCTCGCCGATAGGAGCCACTGAAGCTTTCTTT CASSPIGATEAFF
TRBJ1-5 TRBV30 NA NA TGTGCCTGGAGTAGAGGAACAGGGTATCAGCCCCAGCATTTT CAWSRGTGYQPQHF
TRBJ1-2 TRBV6-1 NA TRBD1 TGTGCCAGCAGTGAAGGGGGACAGGGTCACTATGGCTACACCTTC CASSEGGQGHYGYTF
TRBJ1-4 TRBV16 NA NA TGTGCCAGCAGCCAAAGGGAGGAAAAACTGTTTTTT CASSQREEKLFF
TRBJ1-2 TRBV6-1 NA TRBD1 TGTGCCAGCAGAACCACAGGGGGAAAGGGCTACACCTTC CASRTTGGKGYTF
TRBJ1-2 TRBV7-9 NA TRBD1 TGTGCCAGCAGCTATGGACAGGGGGCGGTTGGCTACACCTTC CASSYGQGAVGYTF
TRBJ2-2 TRBV4-3 NA NA TGCGCCAGCAGCCAAGATGGTGAGCCCGGGGAGCTGTTTTTT CASSQDGEPGELFF
TRBJ2-7 TRBV18 NA NA TGTGCCAGCTCACAGGAGTCGAGCTACGAGCAGTACTTC CASSQESSYEQYF
TRBJ1-2 TRBV5-4 NA TRBD1 TGTGCCAGCAGCCCCGACAGGGGCGGGTATGGCTACACCTTC CASSPDRGGYGYTF
TRBJ2-1 TRBV6-4 NA TRBD2 TGTGCCAGCAGTGACTCGAGGCGGGGGGGCCATGAGCAGTTCTTC CASSDSRRGGHEQFF
TRBJ1-5 TRBV28 NA NA TGTGCCAGCAGTTTAAATGGGGGCGTGCAGCCCCAGCATTTT CASSLNGGVQPQHF
TRBJ2-2 TRBV11-2 NA NA TGTGCCAGCAGCTTCGACACCTACACCGGGGAGCTGTTTTTT CASSFDTYTGELFF
TRBJ1-5 TRBV27 NA NA TGTGCCAGCAGTTTAGTACGGAATCAGCCCCAGCATTTT CASSLVRNQPQHF
TRBJ1-2 TRBV7-8 NA NA TGTGCCAGCAGCCGCCAATTGGGAGGGGGCTACACCTTC CASSRQLGGGYTF
TRBJ2-1 TRBV19 NA TRBD2 TGTGCCAGTAAGGGACTAGCGGGACCCAATGAGCAGTTCTTC CASKGLAGPNEQFF
TRBJ2-7 TRBV27 NA NA TGTGCCAGCAGTTCTGCCGCGTGGCAGGGAACCCGCGAGCAGTACTTC CASSSAAWQGTREQYF
TRBJ2-1 TRBV19 NA NA TGTGCCAGTAGTATAGTGCTAAGCTCCTACAATGAGCAGTTCTTC CASSIVLSSYNEQFF
TRBJ1-1 TRBV9 NA TRBD1 TGTGCCAGCAGCCCCCAAGGACAGGTGAACACTGAAGCTTTCTTT CASSPQGQVNTEAFF
TRBJ1-6 TRBV5-1 NA TRBD1 TGCGCCAGCAGCTGGGACAGCGGCAATTCACCCCTCCACTTT CASSWDSGNSPLHF
TRBJ1-5 TRBV2 NA NA TGTGCCAGCAGTGAAATTGGGAGTCAGCCCCAGCATTTT CASSEIGSQPQHF
TRBJ2-2 TRBV7-3 NA TRBD1 TGTGCCAGCAGCGCCGGGACAGGGTCCCCCGGGGAGCTGTTTTTT CASSAGTGSPGELFF
TRBJ1-1 TRBV29-1 NA NA TGCAGCGTTCGGGGGGGGATGAGGGACAACACTGAAGCTTTCTTT CSVRGGMRDNTEAFF
TRBJ2-3 TRBV14 NA TRBD2 TGTGCCAGCAGCCAAAGAAGCGGGGGACACACAGATACGCAGTATTTT CASSQRSGGHTDTQYF
TRBJ1-2 TRBV5-8 NA TRBD1 TGTGCCAGCAGCTTGACCCGGACTGACAGGGGCTATGGCTACACCTTC CASSLTRTDRGYGYTF
TRBJ2-3 TRBV5-1 NA NA TGCGCCAGCAGCTCTAGGACAGCAACCACAGATACGCAGTATTTT CASSSRTATTDTQYF
TRBJ1-2 TRBV7-2 NA NA TGTGCCAGCAGCTTAGGCGCGGACTATGGCTACACCTTC CASSLGADYGYTF
TRBJ1-1 TRBV5-4 NA TRBD1 TGTGCCAGCAGCTCCGGACAGAGACAGGGCGGCACTGAAGCTTTCTTT CASSSGQRQGGTEAFF
TRBJ2-3 TRBV5-1 NA NA TGCGCCAGCAGCGAGGGAGATACGCAGTATTTT CASSEGDTQYF
TRBJ1-1 TRBV4-3 NA TRBD1 TGCGCCAGCAGCCAATCCTACAGGGGGCTGAACACTGAAGCTTTCTTT CASSQSYRGLNTEAFF
TRBJ2-5 TRBV7-6 NA NA TGTGCCAGCAGCTTAGCTATTGTGGGGGCCCAAGAGACCCAGTACTTC CASSLAIVGAQETQYF
TRBJ1-1 TRBV9 NA NA TGTGCCAGCAGCGTAGTCCAGACTCCTACAAACACTGAAGCTTTCTTT CASSVVQTPTNTEAFF